This T cell receptor (beta chain) was recovered during a study of cytotoxic CD8 clonotypes in ibrutinib-treated CLL. Whole-study findings and limits: Patients showed higher baseline clonality than age-matched healthy donors, and it tracked circulating CD8+ T-cell counts.

Germline CDR1 is SGHTA and CDR2 is FQGNSA. The CDR3 runs to 15 residues. With V trimmed by 5 bases and J by 0 bases, 6 bases remained unmatched. The assay was immunoSEQ multiplex PCR, and TCRdb's table has in-frame clones only and misses some. Counted here are 140,000 or so clones, 79% occurring once; the ten biggest clones make up about 13%. Note on this clone: Its antigen is undetermined.

The sample consisted of PBMCs, taken after 12 months of ibrutinib treatment. The rearrangement links TRBV7-2 to TRBJ2-7, with 8 positions matching TRBD1. The sequence came from a human donor with chronic lymphocytic leukemia. CDR3 sequence: CASSRGQGLSYEQYF. CDR3 DNA sequence: TGTGCCAGCAGCCGAGGACAGGGACTCTCCTACGAGCAGTACTTC.